This T cell receptor (beta chain) derives from a study of cytomegalovirus exposure and HLA in healthy donors (dated by TCRdb to 2016 to 2017). A note on the overall study: An earlier analysis of 550 to 700 of the donors reported approximately 270 Gb of sequence data and some 120 million unique TCR beta sequences from some 180 million T cells. A later analysis re-analyzed previously published TCR beta repertoires from 660 or so donors and added high-resolution HLA genotyping to study TCR occurrence patterns. The later analysis used no new phenotypic data to find candidate immune exposures, relying instead on TCR beta sequences and their occurrence across donors. The genetic ancestry cluster associated with self-reported Caucasian donors included about 84% of the roughly 380 genotyped donors. Donor age, sex, ethnicity and CMV serostatus were compiled together with the repertoire data. To decide whether each TCR beta V gene segment behaved as functional or pseudogenic, an earlier analysis of several hundred of the donors relied on high-throughput TCR beta sequencing. Besides the first cohort of hundreds of subjects, a separate validation cohort made up of over a hundred different subjects was used. A later genetic analysis used genome-wide SNP genotypes for about 65% of the 666 donors, treating that subset as a discovery cohort. Every discovery cohort repertoire had been produced on one sequencing platform. Both class I and class II loci were covered by HLA typing, at four-digit resolution. The study combined high-throughput TCR immunosequencing, statistical association of individual TCRs with disease status, and machine learning to predict cytomegalovirus infection status. Among about 410 genotyped donors of the cohort, an average of around 220,000 unique TCR beta nucleotide sequences was sequenced per donor, of which roughly 18% were non-productive. The aim of the study was to test whether cataloging public T cell receptors could identify signatures of past pathogen exposure. Approximately 310 gigabases of sequencing data and approximately 85 million unique TCR sequences were included in an early release covering about 620 HLA-typed donors. Because of strong linkage in the cohort, four to six DR-DQ haplotypes were treated as single units for association and clustering. The study profiled the T cell repertoires of hundreds of subjects by immunosequencing and related them to cytomegalovirus serostatus. The number of typed donors differed by locus: about 629-640 for A, B, C, DRB1 and DQB1; 522 for DQA1; around 580 for DPA1; and 450 to 480 for DPB1. Study-level results and caveats: According to the authors, the approach could potentially be generalized to other disease states and immunological phenotypes. Because the 87-base-pair reads could not distinguish some IMGT-functional V segments, including TRBV6-2 and TRBV6-3, those segments were excluded. The sequencing pipeline was judged likely to have produced a cluster of highly shared sequence variants as a technical artifact. Sequencing depth was assumed to be roughly uniform across donors in the presence/absence analyses, though that assumption may not hold. Broadly in line with IMGT annotations, most TCR beta V segments showed up in productive rearrangements about 87% or about 30% of the time in an earlier analysis of about 500 of the donors. Cytomegalovirus status was reported to be diagnosed by the classifier with high specificity and sensitivity in both the original and validation cohorts. The earlier analysis of fewer than 750 of the donors excluded some 15 rarely observed V segments, including chromosome 9 orphons, because counts were too low. Linkage disequilibrium might explain the correlated functional status among segregating V segments, but an unknown experimental factor could not be ruled out. Several of the top co-occurrence clusters appeared to be linked to parvovirus B19, influenza, CMV and Epstein-Barr virus, according to a later analysis. A later analysis found that HLA-associated TCR beta chains were more clonally expanded and had lower generation probabilities than equally common non-associated chains. According to a later genetic analysis, donors in an Asian-associated ancestry cluster had fewer N-insertions in productive TCRs than the roughly 700-donor mean. When HLA alleles, especially DR and DQ, strongly co-occurred, TCR associations were difficult to assign to individual alleles. For the cohort, immune exposure information was limited to CMV serostatus. This cohort had only TCR beta chains sequenced, and the lack of alpha or paired-chain data limited which features could be detected. A further reported finding was that TCR beta sequences accurately predicted the HLA-A and HLA-B alleles for most subjects in the first cohort. Most CMV-associated TCR beta chains appeared to be HLA-restricted in a later analysis, and the HLA associations seemed to be driven largely by CMV exposure. A later analysis associated 15,000 to 20,000 TCR beta sequences with specific HLA alleles at a false discovery rate of 0.05. A later analysis found that TCR association rates varied across HLA loci, with DRB1 alleles showing the most associated TCRs and HLA-C alleles the fewest. The study listed 150 to 200 TCR beta chains as associated with cytomegalovirus. HLA typing was unavailable for some donors at each locus, so association tests used only the typed subset. A few of the identified cytomegalovirus-associated TCR beta chains were confirmed in vitro to be specific for cytomegalovirus antigens. An association between a missense DCLRE1C variant and V-gene and J-gene trimming of TCR beta chains was found in a later genetic analysis and replicated in an independent cohort. While some public TCRs were present in many individuals, most TCR sequences turned up only very rarely across donors.

To note about this clone: The antigen it binds to is not known. No much larger clonotype is one base removed from it; base qualities were not supplied.

CDR1 and CDR2 (SGHTS, YDEGEE) derive from the germline V gene. The V end gives up 1 base and the J end 2 bases, leaving 5 bases in the junction not matched to a gene. Spanning cysteine to phenylalanine, the CDR3 consists of 15 amino acids. Left in the record is the CDR3 DNA by itself, 45 bases read in frame from the first base. The cohort was made up of under 800 healthy bone marrow donors. All cohort members were sampled while nominally healthy, although unrecorded immune exposures were likely present. The donor was CMV seronegative and belonged to the group of over 300 seronegative cohort members. Each donor provided a peripheral blood sample, and peripheral blood mononuclear cells were used for TCR beta sequencing. Genomic DNA extraction from the blood cell samples was performed with the Qiagen DNeasy Blood Extraction Kit. The library was produced with the immunoSEQ multiplex PCR assay. The multiplex PCR relied on a mix of 60 forward primers for TCR Vbeta segments and 13 reverse primers for TCR Jbeta segments. The CDR3 region of rearranged TCR beta genes was amplified from genomic DNA with a multiplex PCR assay. The amplified TCR beta libraries were sequenced on the Illumina HiSeq System as 87-base-pair reads. The authors processed their data as follows. A later analysis tallied 70 million to 100 million unique TCR beta chains across the 550 to 850 repertoires, and some 10 million of those chains were shared by two or more donors. Raw reads were error-corrected and collapsed into unique sequences with a nearest-neighbor algorithm that merged closely related sequences to remove PCR and sequencing errors. To assign V, D and J gene segments, CDR3 sequences were aligned to IMGT reference sequences. For a sequence to be retained, a match of at least six nucleotides was required to both a V gene segment and a J gene segment. A rearrangement was called productive if the CDR3 had no stop codons and remained in frame with V and J, and every other rearrangement was called non-productive. CDR3 was defined according to IMGT convention as the region running from the second conserved V-encoded cysteine to the conserved J-encoded phenylalanine. Sequences without an unambiguous match to a single V gene segment were excluded from the earlier analysis of about 630 of the donors. An earlier analysis of just under 600 of the donors called V segments functional above 56.7% productive rearrangements and segregating when the between-donor standard deviation exceeded 5%. A statistical classification framework was built to diagnose cytomegalovirus status from the catalog of TCR beta chain sequences. In a later analysis, TCR nucleotide sequences were compared against IMGT/GENE-DB human TR gene sequences so that V and J genes could be assigned. In a later analysis, CDR3 sequences and most-parsimonious VDJ recombination scenarios were assigned using the TCRdist pipeline. A later analysis defined each TCR beta chain by its CDR3 amino acid sequence plus V-gene family, and excluded reads lacking a unique V-gene family. A later analysis removed 550 to 700 highly shared, low-generation-probability nucleotide sequences to deal with suspected cross-contamination and a sequencing artifact. For each public chain, a later analysis derived a clonal expansion index from normalized ranks of inferred template counts within each repertoire. A later analysis computed generation probabilities with a VDJ recombination model fitted to out-of-frame rearrangements, and checked the results against IGoR. In a later analysis, TCR-TCR, TCR-HLA and TCR-CMV co-occurrence was scored with hypergeometric tests, and a repertoire-size bias correction was applied to TCR pairs. In a later analysis, false discovery rates were estimated by permuting HLA or CMV assignments 20 times. In a later analysis, co-occurring TCRs were grouped using DBSCAN, and TCRdist sequence similarity was added for clustering within HLA-allele-positive subsets. For co-occurrence clustering, repertoires with fewer than 30,000 or more than 120,000 public chains were excluded, along with a handful of repertoires with anomalous nucleotide sharing. TCRdb stores this immuneACCESS table with in-frame sequences only. Part of the clones is absent; in the studies checked, under half of the shortfall reflects unresolved V genes, and no reason is known for the rest. V and J calls plus clone size are reproduced from that table; the DNA served to infer D and trimming. Here the sample has 150,000 to 200,000 clones; roughly 80% occur a single time. The ten largest clones add up to over 3% of the sample.

The chain is encoded by TRBV5-8 joined to TRBJ2-7, with 8 middle bases fitting TRBD1. Sequenced sample: PBMCs. The clonotype was recovered from a female donor in good health and CMV-seronegative. The nucleotides are TGTGCCAGCAGCTTGAGGCCGGGACAGGCCTACGAGCAGTACTTC. The translation is CASSLRPGQAYEQYF.